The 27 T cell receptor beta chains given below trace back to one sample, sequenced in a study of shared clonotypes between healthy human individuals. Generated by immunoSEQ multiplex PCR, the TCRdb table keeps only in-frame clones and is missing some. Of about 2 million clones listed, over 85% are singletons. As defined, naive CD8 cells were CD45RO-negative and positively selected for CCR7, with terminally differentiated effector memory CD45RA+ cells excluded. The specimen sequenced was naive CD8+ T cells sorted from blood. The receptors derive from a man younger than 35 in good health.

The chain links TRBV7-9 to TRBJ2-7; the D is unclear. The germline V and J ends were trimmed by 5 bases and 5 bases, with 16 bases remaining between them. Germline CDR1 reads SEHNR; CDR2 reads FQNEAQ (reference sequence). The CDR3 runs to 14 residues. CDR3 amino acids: CASSTPLARHEQYF. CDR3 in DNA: TGTGCCAGCAGCACCCCCCTCGCCAGGCACGAGCAGTACTTC.

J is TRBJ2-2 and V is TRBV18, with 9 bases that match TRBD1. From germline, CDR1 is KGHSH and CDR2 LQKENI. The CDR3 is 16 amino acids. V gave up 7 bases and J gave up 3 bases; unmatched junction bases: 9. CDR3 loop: CASFPPGQGDTGELFF. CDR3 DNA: TGTGCCAGCTTCCCGCCGGGACAGGGCGACACCGGGGAGCTGTTTTTT.

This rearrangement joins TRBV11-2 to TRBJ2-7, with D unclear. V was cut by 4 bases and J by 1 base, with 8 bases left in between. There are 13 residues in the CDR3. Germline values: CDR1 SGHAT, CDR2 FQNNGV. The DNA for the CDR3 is TGTGCCAGCAGCTCCGGGCGGTCCTACGAGCAGTACTTC. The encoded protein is CASSSGRSYEQYF.

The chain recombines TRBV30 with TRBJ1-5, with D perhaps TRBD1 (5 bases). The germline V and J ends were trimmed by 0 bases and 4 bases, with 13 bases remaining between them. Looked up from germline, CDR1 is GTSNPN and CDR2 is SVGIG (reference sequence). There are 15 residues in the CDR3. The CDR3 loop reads CAWSVQAGKNQPQHF. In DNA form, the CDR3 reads TGTGCCTGGAGTGTACAGGCTGGGAAGAATCAGCCCCAGCATTTT.

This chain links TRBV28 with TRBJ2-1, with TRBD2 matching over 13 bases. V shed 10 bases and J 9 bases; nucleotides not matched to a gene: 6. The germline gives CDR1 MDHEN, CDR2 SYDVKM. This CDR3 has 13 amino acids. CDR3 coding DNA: TGTGCCACTGGGACTAGCGGGGACCCTGAGCAGTTCTTC. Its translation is CATGTSGDPEQFF.

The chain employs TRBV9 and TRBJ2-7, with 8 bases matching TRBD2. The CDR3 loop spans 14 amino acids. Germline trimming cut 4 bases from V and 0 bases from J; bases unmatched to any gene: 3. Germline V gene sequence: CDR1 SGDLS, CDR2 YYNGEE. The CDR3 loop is CASSFGGVSYEQYF. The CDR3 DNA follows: TGTGCCAGCAGCTTCGGGGGGGTCTCCTACGAGCAGTACTTC.

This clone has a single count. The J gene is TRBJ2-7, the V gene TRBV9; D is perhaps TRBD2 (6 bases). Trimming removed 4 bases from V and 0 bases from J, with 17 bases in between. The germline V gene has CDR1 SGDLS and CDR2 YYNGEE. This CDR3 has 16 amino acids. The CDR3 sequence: CASSPGLSGPSYEQYF. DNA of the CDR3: TGTGCCAGCAGCCCAGGACTAAGCGGACCCTCCTACGAGCAGTACTTC.

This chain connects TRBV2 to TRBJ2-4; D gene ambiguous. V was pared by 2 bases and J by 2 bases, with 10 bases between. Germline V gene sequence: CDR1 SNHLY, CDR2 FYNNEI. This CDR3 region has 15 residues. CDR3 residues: CASSENLGTKNIQYF. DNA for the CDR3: TGTGCCAGCAGTGAAAACCTTGGGACCAAAAACATTCAGTACTTC.

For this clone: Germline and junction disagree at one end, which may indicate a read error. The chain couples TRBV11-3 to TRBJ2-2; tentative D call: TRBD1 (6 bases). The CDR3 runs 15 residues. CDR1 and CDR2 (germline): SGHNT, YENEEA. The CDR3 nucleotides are TGTGCCAGCAGCGTAGACAGGTTTGACACCGGGGAGCTGTTTTTT. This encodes CASSVDRFDTGELFF.

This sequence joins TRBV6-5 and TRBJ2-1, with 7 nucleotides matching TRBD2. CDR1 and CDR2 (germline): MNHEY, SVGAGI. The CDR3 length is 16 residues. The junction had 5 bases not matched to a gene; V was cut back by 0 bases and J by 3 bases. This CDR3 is CASSYSAGDHYNEQFF. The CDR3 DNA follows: TGTGCCAGCAGTTACTCTGCGGGGGACCACTACAATGAGCAGTTCTTC.

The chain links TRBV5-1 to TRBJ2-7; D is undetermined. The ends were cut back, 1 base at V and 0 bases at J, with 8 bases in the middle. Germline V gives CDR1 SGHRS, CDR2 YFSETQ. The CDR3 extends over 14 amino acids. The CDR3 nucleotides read TGCGCCAGCAGCTTGAAGGCCAGCTCCTACGAGCAGTACTTC. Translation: CASSLKASSYEQYF.

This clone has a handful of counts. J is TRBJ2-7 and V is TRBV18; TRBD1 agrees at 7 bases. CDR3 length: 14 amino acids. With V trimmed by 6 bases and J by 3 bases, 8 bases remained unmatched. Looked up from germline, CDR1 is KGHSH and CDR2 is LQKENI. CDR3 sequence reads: CASSPRDSFYEQYF. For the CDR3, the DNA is TGTGCCAGCTCTCCCCGGGACAGCTTCTACGAGCAGTACTTC.

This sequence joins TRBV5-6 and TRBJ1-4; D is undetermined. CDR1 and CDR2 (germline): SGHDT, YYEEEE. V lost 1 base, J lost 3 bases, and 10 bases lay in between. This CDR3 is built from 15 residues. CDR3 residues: CASSLLRASNEKLFF. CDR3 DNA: TGTGCCAGCAGCTTGTTGAGGGCGTCTAATGAAAAACTGTTTTTT.

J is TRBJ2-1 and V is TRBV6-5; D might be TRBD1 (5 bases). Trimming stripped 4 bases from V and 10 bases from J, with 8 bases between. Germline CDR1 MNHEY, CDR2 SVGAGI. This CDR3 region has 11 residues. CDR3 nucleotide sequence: TGTGCCAGCAGTTTCACAGGCGAGCAGTTCTTC. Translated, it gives CASSFTGEQFF.

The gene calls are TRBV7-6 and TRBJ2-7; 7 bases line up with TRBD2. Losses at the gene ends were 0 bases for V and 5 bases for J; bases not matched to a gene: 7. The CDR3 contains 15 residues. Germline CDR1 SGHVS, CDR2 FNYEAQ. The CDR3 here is CASSLASAGVHEQYF. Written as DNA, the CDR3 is TGTGCCAGCAGCTTAGCCTCGGCGGGAGTCCACGAGCAGTACTTC. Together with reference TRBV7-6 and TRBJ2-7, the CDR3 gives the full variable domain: GAGVSQSPRYKVTKRGQDVALRCDPISGHVSLYWYRQALGQGPEFLTYFNYEAQQDKSGLPNDRFSAERPEGSISTLTIQRTEQRDSAMYRCASSLASAGVHEQYFGPGTRLTVT.

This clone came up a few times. The CDR3 protein is CASSLVGGGQPQHF. In DNA, the CDR3 is TGCGCCAGCAGCTTGGTTGGGGGGGGTCAGCCCCAGCATTTT. This sequence joins TRBV5-1 and TRBJ1-5; TRBD1 might be the D (5 bases). The V and J ends lost 0 bases and 6 bases respectively, with 10 bases between them. The CDR3 is 14 residues long. Germline assignment: CDR1 SGHRS and CDR2 YFSETQ.

CDR3 protein: CASSTEQGVNYGYTF. For the CDR3, the DNA is TGTGCCAGTAGTACGGAACAGGGGGTAAACTATGGCTACACCTTC. J is TRBJ1-2 and V is TRBV19; TRBD1 aligns across 8 bases. The CDR3 contains 15 residues. Trimming removed 4 bases from V and 2 bases from J; junction bases left unmatched: 6. Germline CDR1 reads LNHDA; CDR2 reads SQIVND (reference sequence).

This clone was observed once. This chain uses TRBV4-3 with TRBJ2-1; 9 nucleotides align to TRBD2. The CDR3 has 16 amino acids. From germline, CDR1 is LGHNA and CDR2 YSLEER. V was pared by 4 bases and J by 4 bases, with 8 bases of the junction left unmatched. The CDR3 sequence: CASSPTTSGPYNEQFF. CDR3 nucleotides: TGCGCCAGCAGCCCGACTACTAGCGGGCCTTACAATGAGCAGTTCTTC.

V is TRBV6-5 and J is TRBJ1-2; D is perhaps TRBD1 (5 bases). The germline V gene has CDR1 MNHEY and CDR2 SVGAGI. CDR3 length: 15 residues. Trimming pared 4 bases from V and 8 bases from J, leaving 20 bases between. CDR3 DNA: TGTGCCAGCAGTTTCGGGACCAGTACCTCTGGGGGCTACACCTTC. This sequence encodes CASSFGTSTSGGYTF.

CDR3 protein: CASSYSTTLYNEQFF. CDR3 sequence (DNA): TGTGCCAGCAGTTACTCGACGACTTTGTACAATGAGCAGTTCTTC. The gene calls are TRBV6-5 and TRBJ2-1; D not resolved. V was cut by 0 bases and J by 4 bases, with 10 bases left in between. Germline CDR1 MNHEY, CDR2 SVGAGI. The CDR3 extends over 15 amino acids.

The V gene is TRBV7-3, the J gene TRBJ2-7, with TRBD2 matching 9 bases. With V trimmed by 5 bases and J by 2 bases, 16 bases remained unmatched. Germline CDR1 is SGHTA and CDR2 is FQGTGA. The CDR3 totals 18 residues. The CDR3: CASSLYPLTSGPPYEQYF. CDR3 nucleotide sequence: TGTGCCAGCAGCCTCTACCCACTGACTAGCGGTCCCCCCTACGAGCAGTACTTC. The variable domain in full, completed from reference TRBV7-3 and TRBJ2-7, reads GAGVSQTPSNKVTEKGKYVELRCDPISGHTALYWYRQSLGQGPEFLIYFQGTGAADDSGLPNDRFFAVRPEGSVSTLKIQRTERGDSAVYLCASSLYPLTSGPPYEQYFGPGTRLTVT.

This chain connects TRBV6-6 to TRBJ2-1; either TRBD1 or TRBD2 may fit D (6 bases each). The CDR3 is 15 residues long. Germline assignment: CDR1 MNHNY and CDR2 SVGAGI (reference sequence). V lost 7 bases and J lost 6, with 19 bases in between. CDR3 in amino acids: CASISGEAASNEQFF. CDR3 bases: TGTGCCAGCATTTCAGGGGAGGCGGCTTCCAATGAGCAGTTCTTC.

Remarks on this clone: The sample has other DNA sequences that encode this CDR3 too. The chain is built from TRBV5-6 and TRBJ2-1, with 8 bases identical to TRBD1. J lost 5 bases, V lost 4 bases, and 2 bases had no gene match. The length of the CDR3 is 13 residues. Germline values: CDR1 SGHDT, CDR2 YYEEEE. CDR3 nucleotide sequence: TGTGCCAGCAGCCCGGGACAGGACAATGAGCAGTTCTTC. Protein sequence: CASSPGQDNEQFF.

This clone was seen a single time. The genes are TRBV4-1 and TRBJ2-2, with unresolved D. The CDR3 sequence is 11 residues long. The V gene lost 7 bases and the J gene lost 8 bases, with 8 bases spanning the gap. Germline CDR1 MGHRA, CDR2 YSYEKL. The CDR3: CASTTQGELFF. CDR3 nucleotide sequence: TGCGCCAGCACCACTCAGGGGGAGCTGTTTTTT.

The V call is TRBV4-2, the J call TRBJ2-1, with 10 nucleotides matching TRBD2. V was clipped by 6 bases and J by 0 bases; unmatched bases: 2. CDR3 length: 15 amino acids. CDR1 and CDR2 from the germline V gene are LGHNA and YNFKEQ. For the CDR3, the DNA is TGTGCCAGCAGTGTAGCGGGGGGCTCCTACAATGAGCAGTTCTTC. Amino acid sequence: CASSVAGGSYNEQFF.

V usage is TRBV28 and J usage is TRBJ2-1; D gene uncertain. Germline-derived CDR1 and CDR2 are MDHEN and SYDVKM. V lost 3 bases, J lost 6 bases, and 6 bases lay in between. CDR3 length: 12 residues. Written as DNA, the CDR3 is TGTGCCAGCAGTTTGAGTCTCAATGAGCAGTTCTTC. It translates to CASSLSLNEQFF.

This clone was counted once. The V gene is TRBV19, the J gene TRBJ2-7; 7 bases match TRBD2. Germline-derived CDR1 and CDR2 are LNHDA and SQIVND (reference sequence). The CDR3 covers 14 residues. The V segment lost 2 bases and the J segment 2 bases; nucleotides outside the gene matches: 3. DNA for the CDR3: TGTGCCAGTAGTATAACTAGCGCAGCCTACGAGCAGTACTTC. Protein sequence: CASSITSAAYEQYF.